The 14 T cell receptor beta chains below come from one sample, sequenced in a study of T cell responses to AZD1222 COVID-19 vaccine (dated by TCRdb to the early 2020s). According to the study, the label for this sample's time point signals: about 28 days (+/-7) after the second vaccine dose. Library preparation used the immunoSEQ multiplex PCR assay. TCRdb's version of the immuneACCESS table is confined to in-frame rearrangements and falls short of the full clone set. An unresolved V gene accounts for under half of the shortfall where checked; the remainder is of unknown origin. The sample table contains about 160,000 clones; only one count was recorded for about 90% of them. The ten biggest clones cover roughly 0.98% of the sample. This material consisted of peripheral blood, taken 28 days after the second AZD1222 dose. These receptors originate from an adult who received the AZD1222 COVID-19 vaccine.

The chain joins TRBV12-5 to TRBJ2-1; 7 bases fit TRBD1. Trimming removed 0 bases from V and 12 bases from J; junction bases left unmatched: 8. Germline V gene sequence: CDR1 LGHNT, CDR2 FRNRAP. The CDR3 totals 14 residues. CDR3 DNA: TGTGCTAGTGGTTTGGTAACCGGGACAGCCCGGCAGTTCTTC. Translation: CASGLVTGTARQFF.

The chain uses TRBV4-1 and TRBJ1-1; a weak D match, TRBD1 (6 bases). The CDR3 runs to 18 residues. Germline values: CDR1 MGHRA, CDR2 YSYEKL. Trimming shortened V by 4 bases and J by 1 base, and 22 bases separated the two germline ends. The CDR3 sequence: CASSLDKIGGLWNTEAFF. The CDR3, as DNA: TGCGCCAGCAGCCTCGATAAGATAGGGGGTTTATGGAACACTGAAGCTTTCTTT.

Worth noting for this clone: Distinct nucleotide sequences in the sample also encode this CDR3. The rearrangement joins TRBV2 to TRBJ1-2, with D uncertain. V was trimmed by 2 bases and J by 4 bases, leaving 8 bases between them. CDR1 is SNHLY, CDR2 FYNNEI, per germline. The CDR3 is 13 amino acids. The CDR3 is CASSERQVYGYTF. The CDR3 coding sequence is TGTGCCAGCAGTGAACGGCAGGTCTATGGCTACACCTTC.

The chain combines TRBV6-5 with TRBJ2-5, with D unclear. The V end lost 6 bases, the J end lost 5 bases, and 19 bases lay between the germline ends. Germline CDR1 MNHEY, CDR2 SVGAGI. CDR3 length: 15 residues. CDR3 residues: CASRDGSGAQETQYF. CDR3 nucleotides: TGTGCCAGCAGAGACGGGTCTGGAGCCCAGGAGACCCAGTACTTC.

The rearrangement joins TRBV6-5 to TRBJ2-7; 7 bases align to TRBD2. CDR3 length: 12 residues. Germline CDR1 is MNHEY and CDR2 is SVGAGI. After removal of 4 bases from V and 5 bases from J, the junction contained 2 bases not matched to a gene. The CDR3 protein is CASSLAGNEQYF. The DNA of the CDR3 is TGTGCCAGCAGTTTAGCGGGCAACGAGCAGTACTTC.

This clone was counted once. The chain combines TRBV19 with TRBJ1-6; 9 nucleotides align to TRBD1. J gave up 7 bases and V 6 bases, and 7 bases lay outside the gene matches. Germline assignment: CDR1 LNHDA and CDR2 SQIVND (reference sequence). The CDR3 has 15 residues. CDR3 nucleotides: TGTGCCAGTAGCAACTCCGGGACAGGGAATTCACCCCTCCACTTT. It encodes CASSNSGTGNSPLHF.

The chain is built from TRBV6-6 and TRBJ1-2; no clear D gene. Germline assignment: CDR1 MNHNY and CDR2 SVGAGI (reference sequence). CDR3 length: 14 amino acids. Trimming pared 1 base from V and 8 bases from J, leaving 14 bases between. CDR3 sequence: CASSYLVESWGYTF. CDR3 sequence (DNA): TGTGCCAGCAGTTACTTGGTGGAGAGTTGGGGCTACACCTTC.

This chain connects TRBV12-3 or TRBV12-4 to TRBJ1-3; D unresolved. V was clipped by 5 bases and J by 3 bases, with 5 bases between them. This CDR3 spans 12 amino acids. CDR3 residues: CASSPNGNTIYF. The CDR3 bases are TGTGCCAGCAGTCCGAATGGAAACACCATATATTTT.

The chain employs TRBV4-1 and TRBJ2-7, with D uncertain. Germline V gene sequence: CDR1 MGHRA, CDR2 YSYEKL. V lost 2 bases, J lost 4 bases, and 12 bases lay in between. The CDR3 has 14 residues. CDR3 in DNA: TGCGCCAGCAGCCAACCAGGCGGTTTATACGAGCAGTACTTC. This encodes CASSQPGGLYEQYF.

V usage is TRBV10-3 and J usage is TRBJ1-2; maybe TRBD1 (5 bases). Germline V gives CDR1 ENHRY, CDR2 SYGVKD. The CDR3 extends over 13 amino acids. Trimming removed 3 bases from V and 5 bases from J, with 10 bases in between. CDR3 sequence (DNA): TGTGCCATCAGTGACTCCCCAGGGTATGGCTACACCTTC. Encoded protein: CAISDSPGYGYTF.

This clone turned up a few times. The chain uses TRBV10-3 and TRBJ1-1, with D unclear. Germline CDR1 is ENHRY and CDR2 is SYGVKD. V lost 3 bases and J lost 3, with 14 bases in between. This CDR3 region has 15 residues. CDR3 nucleotide sequence: TGTGCCATCAGTGACCCAACGGGAAGAGACACTGAAGCTTTCTTT. It encodes CAISDPTGRDTEAFF.

The rearrangement links TRBV28 to TRBJ2-1, with D perhaps TRBD1 or TRBD2 (5 bases each). The CDR3 length is 16 residues. CDR1 and CDR2 from the germline V gene are MDHEN and SYDVKM. The V end lost 7 bases, the J end lost 0 bases, and 16 bases lay between the germline ends. The CDR3 DNA sequence: TGTGCCAGCACTCAGAAGTGGGGGAGCTCCTACAATGAGCAGTTCTTC. The encoded protein is CASTQKWGSSYNEQFF.

The chain is built from TRBV13 and TRBJ2-3; D unresolved. Germline V gives CDR1 PRHDT, CDR2 FYEKMQ (reference sequence). With 4 bases removed from V and 1 base from J, the gap between germline ends came to 15 bases. This CDR3 is built from 16 residues. In DNA form, the CDR3 reads TGTGCCAGCAGCTCCCCGGCTAGTGTCGGCACAGATACGCAGTATTTT. Residues: CASSSPASVGTDTQYF.

This chain links TRBV30 with TRBJ2-3; D is uncertain. The CDR3 loop spans 15 amino acids. V lost 1 base, J lost 0 bases, and 11 bases lay in between. Germline V gene sequence: CDR1 GTSNPN, CDR2 SVGIG (reference sequence). The CDR3 here is CAWSDGGGSTDTQYF. CDR3 in DNA: TGTGCCTGGAGTGATGGCGGCGGTAGCACAGATACGCAGTATTTT. Combining the CDR3 with reference TRBV30 and TRBJ2-3 gives the whole variable domain SQTIHQWPATLVQPVGSPLSLECTVEGTSNPNLYWYRQAAGRGLQLLFYSVGIGQISSEVPQNLSASRPQDRQFILSSKKLLLSDSGFYLCAWSDGGGSTDTQYFGPGTRLTVL.